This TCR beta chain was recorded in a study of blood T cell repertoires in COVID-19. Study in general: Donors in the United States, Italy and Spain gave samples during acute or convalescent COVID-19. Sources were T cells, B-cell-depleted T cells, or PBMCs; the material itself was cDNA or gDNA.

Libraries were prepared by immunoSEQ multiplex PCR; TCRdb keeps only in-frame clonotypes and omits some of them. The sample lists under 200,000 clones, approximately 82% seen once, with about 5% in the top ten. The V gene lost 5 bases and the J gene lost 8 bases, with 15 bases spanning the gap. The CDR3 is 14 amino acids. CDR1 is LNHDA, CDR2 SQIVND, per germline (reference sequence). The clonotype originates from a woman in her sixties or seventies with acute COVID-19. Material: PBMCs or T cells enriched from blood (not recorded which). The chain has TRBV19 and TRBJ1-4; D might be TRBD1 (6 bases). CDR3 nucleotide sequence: TGTGCCAGTAGTGAGGGACATCTGTTGGAAAAACTGTTTTTT. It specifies CASSEGHLLEKLFF. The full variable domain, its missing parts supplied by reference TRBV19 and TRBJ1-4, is DGGITQSPKYLFRKEGQNVTLSCEQNLNHDAMYWYRQDPGQGLRLIYYSQIVNDFQKGDIAEGYSVSREKKESFPLTVTSAQKNPTAFYLCASSEGHLLEKLFFGSGTQLSVL.